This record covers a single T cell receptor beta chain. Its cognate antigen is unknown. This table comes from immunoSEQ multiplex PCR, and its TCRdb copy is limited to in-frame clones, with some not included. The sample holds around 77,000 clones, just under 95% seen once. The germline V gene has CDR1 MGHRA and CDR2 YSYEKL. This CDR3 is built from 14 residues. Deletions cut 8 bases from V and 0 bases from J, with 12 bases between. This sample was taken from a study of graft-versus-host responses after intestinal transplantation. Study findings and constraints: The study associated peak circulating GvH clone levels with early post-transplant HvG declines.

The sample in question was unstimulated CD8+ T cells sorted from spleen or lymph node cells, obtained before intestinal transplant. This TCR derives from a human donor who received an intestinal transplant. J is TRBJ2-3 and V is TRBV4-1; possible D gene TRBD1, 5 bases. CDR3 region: CASGETVSTDTQYF. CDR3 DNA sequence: TGCGCCAGCGGTGAGACAGTTAGCACAGATACGCAGTATTTT.